Following are 26 T cell receptor beta chains from one sample sequenced in a study of blood T cell repertoires in COVID-19. Data came from immunoSEQ multiplex PCR; TCRdb stores just in-frame clones and leaves some out. In the table there are more than 350,000 clones, about 88% of which are singletons. Sequenced sample: PBMCs or T cells enriched from blood (not recorded which). Receptors originate from a woman younger than 35 who had been exposed to COVID-19.

This chain uses TRBV28 with TRBJ1-2, with 12 bases identical to TRBD1. The ends lost 4 bases at V and 7 bases at J; junction bases unmatched: 4. The CDR3 length is 14 residues. Germline V gene sequence: CDR1 MDHEN, CDR2 SYDVKM. Written as DNA, the CDR3 is TGTGCCAGCAGTTCGGGACAGGGGGCGTTTGGCTACACCTTC. It codes for CASSSGQGAFGYTF.

The genes are TRBV4-2 and TRBJ2-4; the D gene is possibly TRBD1 (6 bases). Deletions cut 1 base from V and 5 bases from J, with 15 bases between. This CDR3 comprises 16 residues. CDR1 is LGHNA, CDR2 YNFKEQ, per germline. In nucleotides, the CDR3 is TGTGCCAGCAGCCAAGTCGTAACTAACAGGGAAAACATTCAGTACTTC. Translated, it gives CASSQVVTNRENIQYF.

V and J are TRBV5-5 and TRBJ2-3; tentatively, D is TRBD1 (6 bases). The CDR3 extends over 14 amino acids. The V end was cut by 2 bases, the J end by 2 bases, with 9 bases between. Germline V lookup: CDR1 SGHKS, CDR2 YYEKEE (reference sequence). The CDR3 DNA is TGTGCCAGCAGCTTCCGGGACAACACAGATACGCAGTATTTT. This gives the protein CASSFRDNTDTQYF. The full variable domain, its missing parts supplied by reference TRBV5-5 and TRBJ2-3, is DAGVTQSPTHLIKTRGQQVTLRCSPISGHKSVSWYQQVLGQGPQFIFQYYEKEERGRGNFPDRFSARQFPNYSSELNVNALLLGDSALYLCASSFRDNTDTQYFGPGTRLTVL.

A few counts support this clone. The gene calls are TRBV6-5 and TRBJ2-3, with TRBD2 matching over 10 bases. Germline lookup yields CDR1 MNHEY and CDR2 SVGAGI. The CDR3 is 15 residues long. Trimming at V came to 0 bases and at J to 3 bases, leaving 0 bases not matched to a gene. The CDR3 loop is CASSYSTSGTDTQYF. As DNA, the CDR3 is TGTGCCAGCAGTTACTCGACTAGCGGGACAGATACGCAGTATTTT.

The chain recombines TRBV24-1 with TRBJ2-2, with D tentatively TRBD2 (7 bases). The CDR3 spans 15 residues. Germline V gene lookup returns CDR1 KGHDR and CDR2 SFDVKD. The V end lost 4 bases, the J end lost 5 bases, and 13 bases lay between the germline ends. The CDR3 DNA sequence: TGTGCCACCAGTGACTGGGGGGGCCGGACCGGGGAGCTGTTTTTT. It is translated as CATSDWGGRTGELFF.

The V call is TRBV28, the J call TRBJ2-1; D is perhaps TRBD1 (5 bases). The length of the CDR3 is 15 residues. V was shortened by 8 bases and J by 5 bases, with 19 bases between the two germline ends. Germline CDR1 MDHEN, CDR2 SYDVKM. The CDR3 coding sequence is TGTGCCAGCGAATGGCAGGGCTTTGGCCACAATGAGCAGTTCTTC. This translates into CASEWQGFGHNEQFF.

The chain combines TRBV6-5 with TRBJ1-2; 7 nucleotides match TRBD1. The CDR3 is 14 residues long. With 6 bases clipped from V and 4 bases from J, the junction kept 8 bases outside the gene matches. From germline, CDR1 is MNHEY and CDR2 SVGAGI. The CDR3 nucleotides read TGTGCCAGCAGCCCGACAGGGACCTTCTATGGCTACACCTTC. Protein product: CASSPTGTFYGYTF.

The rearrangement joins TRBV14 to TRBJ1-1; D is undetermined. The CDR3 has 15 amino acids. Germline V gene lookup returns CDR1 SGHDN and CDR2 FVKESK. Trimming cost V 1 base and J 8 bases, with 17 bases left between them. This chain's CDR3 is CASSQGWGGQEEAFF. The CDR3 nucleotides are TGTGCCAGCAGCCAAGGGTGGGGAGGGCAGGAGGAAGCTTTCTTT.

This chain uses TRBV7-9 with TRBJ2-7; 8 bases are a match to TRBD1. Trimming took 4 bases from V and 3 from J; bases not matched to a gene: 5. Germline assignment: CDR1 SEHNR and CDR2 FQNEAQ (reference sequence). The length of the CDR3 is 14 residues. CDR3 in amino acids: CASSSDRAVYEQYF. CDR3 DNA sequence: TGTGCCAGCAGCTCGGACAGGGCGGTCTACGAGCAGTACTTC.

This chain links TRBV3-1 (or the pseudogene TRBV3-2) with TRBJ2-1, with 9 bases aligning to TRBD1. Per germline, CDR1 LGHDT and CDR2 YNNKEL (reference sequence). The J segment lost 3 bases and the V segment lost 1 base, leaving 4 bases of the junction unmatched. This CDR3 has 16 amino acids. The CDR3: CASSQADRGVYNEQFF. The CDR3 nucleotides read TGTGCCAGCAGCCAAGCCGACAGGGGGGTCTACAATGAGCAGTTCTTC.

V is TRBV12-3 or TRBV12-4 and J is TRBJ1-5, with D maybe TRBD1 (6 bases). Deletions cut 4 bases from V and 6 bases from J, with 10 bases between. There are 13 residues in the CDR3. The CDR3 protein is CASSSRQAQPQHF. As DNA, the CDR3 is TGTGCCAGCAGTTCTAGACAGGCTCAGCCCCAGCATTTT.

The gene calls are TRBV7-2 and TRBJ2-7; TRBD1 agrees at 7 bases. The CDR3 has 15 amino acids. With V trimmed by 1 base and J by 3 bases, 6 bases remained unmatched. Germline V gene lookup returns CDR1 SGHTA and CDR2 FQGNSA. The CDR3 sequence: CASSLEGAGGYEQYF. CDR3 bases: TGTGCCAGCAGCTTAGAGGGGGCAGGGGGCTACGAGCAGTACTTC.

The chain carries TRBV13 and TRBJ2-3; 10 bases line up with TRBD2. CDR1 is PRHDT and CDR2 is FYEKMQ in the germline V gene (reference sequence). After removal of 4 bases from V and 4 bases from J, the junction contained 5 bases not matched to a gene. The CDR3 has 15 amino acids. The CDR3 DNA reads TGTGCCAGCAGCTCTCCAGCGGGGGGGTCAGATACGCAGTATTTT. Translated, it gives CASSSPAGGSDTQYF. Looking up the rest from reference TRBV13 and TRBJ2-3 gives the full variable domain: AAGVIQSPRHLIKEKRETATLKCYPIPRHDTVYWYQQGPGQDPQFLISFYEKMQSDKGSIPDRFSAQQFSDYHSELNMSSLELGDSALYFCASSSPAGGSDTQYFGPGTRLTVL.

The rearrangement links TRBV19 to TRBJ2-2; tentatively, D is TRBD1 (6 bases). Germline V gene lookup returns CDR1 LNHDA and CDR2 SQIVND (reference sequence). V lost 4 bases and J lost 2, with 20 bases in between. The CDR3 contains 18 residues. The chain's CDR3 is CASSKRQVVAVNTGELFF. CDR3 nucleotides: TGTGCCAGTAGTAAGCGACAGGTAGTAGCCGTCAACACCGGGGAGCTGTTTTTT.

In its sample, this clone was seen once. The chain recombines TRBV20-1 with TRBJ2-2, with 7 bases lining up with TRBD1. Germline lookup yields CDR1 DFQATT and CDR2 SNEGSKA (reference sequence). This CDR3 contains 14 residues. V lost 3 bases, J lost 5 bases, and 6 bases stayed unmatched. The CDR3 DNA is TGCAGTGCTAGTCTGAGACAGGGAACCGGGGAGCTGTTTTTT. Translated: CSASLRQGTGELFF.

This chain links TRBV7-2 with TRBJ2-7; D uncertain. Germline CDR1 reads SGHTA; CDR2 reads FQGNSA. Trimming removed 1 base from V and 6 bases from J, with 16 bases in between. This CDR3 has 15 residues. CDR3 amino acids: CASSLGRSARGEQYF. CDR3 nucleotide sequence: TGTGCCAGCAGCTTAGGGCGGAGCGCCCGAGGCGAGCAGTACTTC. Based on the CDR3 plus reference TRBV7-2 and TRBJ2-7, the full variable domain is GAGVSQSPSNKVTEKGKDVELRCDPISGHTALYWYRQSLGQGLEFLIYFQGNSAPDKSGLPSDRFSAERTGGSVSTLTIQRTQQEDSAVYLCASSLGRSARGEQYFGPGTRLTVT.

The chain employs TRBV4-1 and TRBJ2-7; 7 nucleotides line up with TRBD1. Trimming cost V 4 bases and J 3 bases; bases outside gene matches: 9. CDR1 is MGHRA and CDR2 is YSYEKL in the germline V gene. The CDR3 consists of 15 residues. This chain's CDR3 is CASSPGTADYYEQYF. CDR3 nucleotide sequence: TGCGCCAGCAGCCCAGGGACAGCCGACTACTACGAGCAGTACTTC.

This chain uses TRBV4-2 with TRBJ1-1; D is ambiguous. Germline CDR1 reads LGHNA; CDR2 reads YNFKEQ. V was clipped by 3 bases and J by 0 bases, with 8 bases between them. There are 14 residues in the CDR3. The CDR3 reads CASSHTDMNTEAFF. The CDR3 nucleotides read TGTGCCAGCAGCCACACAGATATGAACACTGAAGCTTTCTTT.

This chain links TRBV27 with TRBJ1-1; maybe TRBD1 (5 bases). CDR1 MNHEY and CDR2 SMNVEV come from the germline V gene (reference sequence). CDR3 size: 13 residues. V was trimmed by 11 bases and J by 5 bases, leaving 18 bases between them. Written as DNA, the CDR3 is TGTGCCGACTGGGGGGGGATTAGAACTGAAGCTTTCTTT. Its translation: CADWGGIRTEAFF.

Points on this clone: The same CDR3 arises from other DNA sequences in this sample as well. DNA of the CDR3: TGTGCCAGCAGTGAAGGAGGGCATGGCTACACCTTC. Amino acids: CASSEGGHGYTF. The J gene is TRBJ1-2, the V gene TRBV2; D uncertain. With 1 base removed from V and 6 bases from J, the gap between germline ends came to 6 bases. Per the germline V gene, CDR1 is SNHLY and CDR2 is FYNNEI. This CDR3 is 12 amino acids long.

This clone has just a few counts. V usage is TRBV19 and J usage is TRBJ2-1; 7 nucleotides match TRBD2. CDR3 length equals 13 residues. V was pared by 4 bases and J by 7 bases, with 4 bases of the junction left unmatched. The germline CDR1 and CDR2 sequences are LNHDA and SQIVND (reference sequence). The CDR3 here is CASSTTSENEQFF. As DNA, the CDR3 is TGTGCCAGTAGTACCACTAGCGAAAATGAGCAGTTCTTC.

The rearrangement links TRBV28 to TRBJ2-7; 8 nucleotides agree with TRBD1. V shed 6 bases and J 3 bases; nucleotides not matched to a gene: 4. The germline V gene encodes CDR1 MDHEN and CDR2 SYDVKM. CDR3 length equals 13 residues. The DNA of the CDR3 is TGTGCCAGCAGCCCCAGGGGGCTCTACGAGCAGTACTTC. This sequence encodes CASSPRGLYEQYF.

The V gene is TRBV10-3, the J gene TRBJ2-3, with D possibly TRBD2 on 6 matching bases. The CDR3 extends over 14 amino acids. Germline V gives CDR1 ENHRY, CDR2 SYGVKD. Trimming left V 4 bases short and J 0 bases short, with 8 bases between. CDR3 nucleotide sequence: TGTGCCATCAGTGGCGGGGACAGCACAGATACGCAGTATTTT. Protein sequence: CAISGGDSTDTQYF.

The chain has TRBV5-6 and TRBJ1-6; TRBD1 might be the D (6 bases). Germline V gene data show CDR1 as SGHDT and CDR2 as YYEEEE. Trimming removed 5 bases at V and 3 bases at J, with 9 bases between. This CDR3 region has 14 residues. CDR3 coding DNA: TGTGCCAGCAGTCCGGGACACTATAATTCACCCCTCCACTTT. This codes for CASSPGHYNSPLHF.

The CDR3 protein is CASSQDRSTNYGYTF. CDR3 coding DNA: TGCGCCAGCAGCCAAGACAGATCGACTAACTATGGCTACACCTTC. The V call is TRBV4-3, the J call TRBJ1-2; no clear D. The CDR3 loop spans 15 amino acids. V lost 0 bases to trimming and J lost 0 bases, with 8 bases between them. Per the germline V gene, CDR1 is LGHNA and CDR2 is YSLEER.

This sequence joins TRBV29-1 and TRBJ1-2, with 8 bases matching TRBD1. In germline, CDR1 is SQVTM, CDR2 ANQGSEA. J lost 5 bases, V lost 7 bases, and 12 bases had no gene match. The CDR3 covers 14 residues. The CDR3 DNA is TGCAGCGCAGAACTTACAGGGGGGAAGTATGGCTACACCTTC. Its protein product is CSAELTGGKYGYTF.